This is a list of T cell receptor beta chains from one sample in a study of blood T cell repertoires in COVID-19. This table comes from immunoSEQ multiplex PCR, and its TCRdb copy is limited to in-frame clones, with some not included. The table has roughly 200,000 clones, 80% to 90% seen once. The source material was peripheral blood. These receptors originate from a man between 35 and 55 years old with active or convalescent COVID-19. CDR3s include the opening cysteine and the closing phenylalanine or tryptophan. Each record gives: clone size, D gene, V gene, J gene, CDR3 DNA, CDR3 protein. The D gene is left open where the match is weak. Clone size is given for some rows only: seen once, a few or many times, or a class if the clone is expanded.

abundance: -
d_gene: TRBD2
v_gene: TRBV7-6
j_gene: TRBJ2-1
CDR3nt: TGTGCCAGCAGCTTACCTAGCGGGGGGTGGAATGAGCAGTTCTTC
CDR3aa: CASSLPSGGWNEQFF

abundance: -
d_gene: -
v_gene: TRBV7-3
j_gene: TRBJ1-1
CDR3nt: TGTGCCAGCAGCTTATCAGGCAGCACTGAAGCTTTCTTT
CDR3aa: CASSLSGSTEAFF

abundance: once
d_gene: TRBD2
v_gene: TRBV7-7
j_gene: TRBJ2-5
CDR3nt: TGTGCTAGCAGCCCGACTAGCGGGAGGCAAGAGACCCAGTACTTC
CDR3aa: CASSPTSGRQETQYF

abundance: -
d_gene: -
v_gene: TRBV7-9
j_gene: TRBJ2-3
CDR3nt: TGTGCCAGCGGGGGGGCCGGAGATACGCAGTATTTT
CDR3aa: CASGGAGDTQYF

abundance: once
d_gene: TRBD1
v_gene: TRBV10-3
j_gene: TRBJ1-2
CDR3nt: TGTGCCACTGGACAGGGGATTAACTATGGCTACACCTTC
CDR3aa: CATGQGINYGYTF

abundance: -
d_gene: -
v_gene: TRBV15
j_gene: TRBJ1-4
CDR3nt: TGTGCCACCAGCAGAGTAGGGGAACTTAATGAAAAACTGTTTTTT
CDR3aa: CATSRVGELNEKLFF

abundance: -
d_gene: -
v_gene: TRBV11-3
j_gene: TRBJ2-1
CDR3nt: TGTGCCAGCAGCTTAGGAGGGTATCTTTCGAATGAGCAGTTCTTC
CDR3aa: CASSLGGYLSNEQFF

abundance: -
d_gene: -
v_gene: TRBV6-8
j_gene: TRBJ1-1
CDR3nt: TGTGCCAGCAGTAACAGGACCTCGAACACTGAAGCTTTCTTT
CDR3aa: CASSNRTSNTEAFF

abundance: -
d_gene: TRBD1
v_gene: TRBV5-1
j_gene: TRBJ2-7
CDR3nt: TGCGCCAGCAGCTTGGGGGACAGTTTAGCCTACGAGCAGTACTTC
CDR3aa: CASSLGDSLAYEQYF

abundance: -
d_gene: TRBD1
v_gene: TRBV30
j_gene: TRBJ1-5
CDR3nt: TGTGCCTGGAGTGTTGGGGTAGGAGGGGGCGGACAGCCCCAGCATTTT
CDR3aa: CAWSVGVGGGGQPQHF